Listed below are T cell receptor beta chains from one sample, sequenced in a study of T cell responses to AZD1222 COVID-19 vaccine. The repertoire was sequenced with immunoSEQ multiplex PCR; TCRdb's copy has only in-frame clones and lacks some. This table holds some 90,000 clones, roughly 88% found once. Material: peripheral blood, obtained on day 0 of AZD1222 vaccination. The receptors here all came from an adult in good health. The conserved cysteine and the conserved F or W are not part of the CDR3 here. Clone size, where shown, is once, few, many, or a class for clones that have expanded.

J gene: TRBJ1-2; V gene: TRBV7-9; clone size: once; CDR3 protein: ASSLGTGDGYT
J gene: TRBJ2-7; V gene: TRBV2; clone size: .; CDR3 protein: ASRGRSTTYEQY
J gene: TRBJ2-1; V gene: TRBV7-6; clone size: .; CDR3 protein: ASSPHGTSAEQF
J gene: TRBJ2-7; V gene: TRBV27; clone size: .; CDR3 protein: ASSLLLAGVYEQY
J gene: TRBJ1-2; V gene: TRBV27; clone size: once; CDR3 protein: ASSLSFEEIDYYGYT
J gene: TRBJ2-1; V gene: TRBV28; clone size: .; CDR3 protein: ASTGTSGYNEQF
J gene: TRBJ2-5; V gene: TRBV6-5; clone size: .; CDR3 protein: ASRTYSRGETQY
J gene: TRBJ1-2; V gene: TRBV5-4; clone size: .; CDR3 protein: ASSLGDRIYGYT
J gene: TRBJ2-3; V gene: TRBV4-2; clone size: .; CDR3 protein: ASALESGMTDTQY
J gene: TRBJ1-4; V gene: TRBV19; clone size: .; CDR3 protein: ASAVSGEKLF
J gene: TRBJ1-6; V gene: TRBV6-5; clone size: .; CDR3 protein: ASSYSRTGDSPLH
J gene: TRBJ2-1; V gene: TRBV4-3; clone size: .; CDR3 protein: ASSQDEAGGYEQF
J gene: TRBJ2-3; V gene: TRBV19; clone size: .; CDR3 protein: ASSPGTRRYTDTQY
J gene: TRBJ2-7; V gene: TRBV10-2; clone size: .; CDR3 protein: ASRDWVAGDTYEQY